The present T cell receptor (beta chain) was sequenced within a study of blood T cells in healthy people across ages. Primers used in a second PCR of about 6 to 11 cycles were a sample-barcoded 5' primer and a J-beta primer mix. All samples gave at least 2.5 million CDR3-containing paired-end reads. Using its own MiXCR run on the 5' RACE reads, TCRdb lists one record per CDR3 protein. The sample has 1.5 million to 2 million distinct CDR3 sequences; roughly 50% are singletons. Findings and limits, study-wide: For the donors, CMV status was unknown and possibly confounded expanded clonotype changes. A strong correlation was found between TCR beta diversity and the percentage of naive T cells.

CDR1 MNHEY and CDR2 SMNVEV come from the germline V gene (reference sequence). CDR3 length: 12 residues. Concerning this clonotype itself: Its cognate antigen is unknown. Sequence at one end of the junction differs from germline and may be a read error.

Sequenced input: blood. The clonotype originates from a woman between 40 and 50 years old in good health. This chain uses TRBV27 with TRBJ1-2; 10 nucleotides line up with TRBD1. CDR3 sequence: CATGTGEGGYTF. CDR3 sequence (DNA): TGCGCCACAGGGACAGGGGAGGGGGGCTACACCTTC.